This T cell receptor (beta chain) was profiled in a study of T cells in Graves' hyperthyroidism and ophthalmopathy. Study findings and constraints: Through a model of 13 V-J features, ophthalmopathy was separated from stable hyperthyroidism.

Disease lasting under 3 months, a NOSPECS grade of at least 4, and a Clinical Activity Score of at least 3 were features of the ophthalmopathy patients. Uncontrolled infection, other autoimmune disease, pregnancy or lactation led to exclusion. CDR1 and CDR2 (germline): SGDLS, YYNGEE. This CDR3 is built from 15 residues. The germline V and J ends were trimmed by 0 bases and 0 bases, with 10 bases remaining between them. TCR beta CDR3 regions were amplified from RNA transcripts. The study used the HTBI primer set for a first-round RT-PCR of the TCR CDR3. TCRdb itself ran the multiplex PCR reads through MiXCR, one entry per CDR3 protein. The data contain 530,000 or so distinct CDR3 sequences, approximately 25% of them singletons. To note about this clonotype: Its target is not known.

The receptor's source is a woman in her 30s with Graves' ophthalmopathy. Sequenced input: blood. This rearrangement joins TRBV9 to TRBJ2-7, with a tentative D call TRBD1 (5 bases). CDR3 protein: CASSVGGTPSYEQYF. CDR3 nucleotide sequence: TGTGCCAGCAGCGTAGGGGGCACTCCCTCCTACGAGCAGTACTTC.